What follows are 24 T cell receptor beta chains derived from one specimen sequenced in a study of cytomegalovirus exposure and HLA in healthy donors. Sequencing was performed with immunoSEQ multiplex PCR; in TCRdb, only in-frame clones are kept and a portion is missing. The sample carries around 180,000 clones, approximately 84% recorded once. The sample consisted of PBMCs. Receptors were obtained from a man between 18 and 29 years old in good health and CMV-seropositive.

The rearrangement uses TRBV6-5 and TRBJ1-2; the match to TRBD1 covers 10 bases. The V and J ends lost 6 bases and 7 bases, in that order; junction bases with no gene match: 8. Germline CDR1 and CDR2: MNHEY and SVGAGI. The CDR3 consists of 14 residues. For the CDR3, the DNA is TGTGCCAGCAGCTCCGGGACAGGGGTCGTTGGCTACACCTTC. Amino acids: CASSSGTGVVGYTF.

This chain links TRBV28 with TRBJ1-1; no firm D call. From germline, CDR1 is MDHEN and CDR2 SYDVKM. The CDR3 covers 17 residues. V shed 2 bases and J shed 3 bases, with 19 bases lying between them. CDR3 in DNA: TGTGCCAGCAGTTTAGCGGGTGTGTGGGCCGAGGACACTGAAGCTTTCTTT. Its protein product is CASSLAGVWAEDTEAFF.

The chain couples TRBV13 to TRBJ2-3, with D possibly being TRBD2 (6 bases). The germline V and J ends were trimmed by 0 bases and 1 base, with 20 bases remaining between them. Germline CDR1 PRHDT, CDR2 FYEKMQ (reference sequence). The CDR3 contains 19 residues. The CDR3 nucleotides read TGTGCCAGCAGCTTAGGCTCACGCGGGATGGCAGGGCGCACAGATACGCAGTATTTT. Translating gives CASSLGSRGMAGRTDTQYF. Drawing the rest from reference TRBV13 and TRBJ2-3, the complete variable domain is AAGVIQSPRHLIKEKRETATLKCYPIPRHDTVYWYQQGPGQDPQFLISFYEKMQSDKGSIPDRFSAQQFSDYHSELNMSSLELGDSALYFCASSLGSRGMAGRTDTQYFGPGTRLTVL.

Relative to its sample, this clone is medium-sized. The rearrangement uses TRBV4-2 and TRBJ2-1; TRBD2 matches 7 bases. CDR1 is LGHNA, CDR2 YNFKEQ, per germline. The CDR3 has 14 amino acids. Germline trimming cut 3 bases from V and 4 bases from J; bases unmatched to any gene: 3. CDR3 region: CASSHERGYNEQFF. As DNA, the CDR3 is TGTGCCAGCAGCCATGAGCGGGGATACAATGAGCAGTTCTTC.

The rearrangement joins TRBV25-1 to TRBJ1-1, with 7 positions matching TRBD1. The CDR3 is 14 residues long. Germline V gives CDR1 MGHDK, CDR2 SYGVNS. V lost 2 bases to trimming and J lost 3 bases; unmatched junction nucleotides: 3. CDR3 nucleotides: TGTGCCAGCAGTGAACAGGGGGAGTACACTGAAGCTTTCTTT. Translation: CASSEQGEYTEAFF. Combining the CDR3 with reference TRBV25-1 and TRBJ1-1 gives the whole variable domain EADIYQTPRYLVIGTGKKITLECSQTMGHDKMYWYQQDPGMELHLIHYSYGVNSTEKGDLSSESTVSRIRTEHFPLTLESARPSHTSQYLCASSEQGEYTEAFFGQGTRLTVV.

This clone was counted a few times. The V call is TRBV27, the J call TRBJ2-7; D may be TRBD1 (5 bases). Germline loops: CDR1 MNHEY, CDR2 SMNVEV (reference sequence). The CDR3 spans 12 residues. V lost 8 bases and J lost 6, with 14 bases in between. CDR3 region: CASGAATSEQYF. The CDR3 nucleotides read TGTGCCAGCGGGGCCGCCACTTCCGAGCAGTACTTC.

The V gene is TRBV5-1, the J gene TRBJ2-5; possibly TRBD1 for D (6 bases). Deletions cut 0 bases from V and 3 bases from J, with 9 bases between. Germline-derived CDR1 and CDR2 are SGHRS and YFSETQ. CDR3 length equals 14 residues. CDR3 sequence: CASSLAPGEETQYF. CDR3 sequence (DNA): TGCGCCAGCAGCTTGGCCCCAGGGGAAGAGACCCAGTACTTC.

V and J are TRBV11-3 and TRBJ2-2, with a tentative D call TRBD1 (6 bases). The V gene's germline CDR1 is SGHNT and CDR2 YENEEA. The CDR3 length is 18 residues. Trimming stripped 1 base from V and 2 bases from J, with 17 bases between. The CDR3 region is CASSLGSGEGLNTGELFF. CDR3 coding DNA: TGTGCCAGCAGCTTAGGGTCAGGGGAAGGCCTTAACACCGGGGAGCTGTTTTTT.

CDR3 loop: CASSSPRLAGHYEQYF. CDR3 in DNA: TGTGCCAGCAGCTCCCCCAGACTAGCGGGACACTACGAGCAGTACTTC. The chain employs TRBV7-9 and TRBJ2-7; 11 nucleotides line up with TRBD2. From germline, CDR1 is SEHNR and CDR2 FQNEAQ (reference sequence). The CDR3 loop spans 16 amino acids. The V segment lost 4 bases and the J segment 3 bases; nucleotides outside the gene matches: 8.

The V and J genes are TRBV13 and TRBJ1-5; D uncertain. CDR3 size: 16 residues. The germline gives CDR1 PRHDT, CDR2 FYEKMQ (reference sequence). The V and J ends lost 11 bases and 1 base respectively, with 21 bases between them. In DNA form, the CDR3 reads TGTGCCCACACTGAGGGAGTACGAAAAAGCAATCAGCCCCAGCATTTT. It is translated as CAHTEGVRKSNQPQHF. Using reference TRBV13 and TRBJ1-5 for the parts outside the CDR3, the full variable domain is AAGVIQSPRHLIKEKRETATLKCYPIPRHDTVYWYQQGPGQDPQFLISFYEKMQSDKGSIPDRFSAQQFSDYHSELNMSSLELGDSALYFCAHTEGVRKSNQPQHFGDGTRLSIL.

The J gene is TRBJ2-1, the V gene TRBV7-6; 7 bases line up with TRBD2. This CDR3 has 15 amino acids. J gave up 8 bases and V 2 bases, and 9 bases lay outside the gene matches. Germline values: CDR1 SGHVS, CDR2 FNYEAQ. CDR3 loop: CASSLNPGGEDEQFF. In DNA, the CDR3 is TGTGCCAGCAGCTTAAACCCGGGAGGCGAAGATGAGCAGTTCTTC.

The J gene is TRBJ2-1, the V gene TRBV7-3; TRBD2 matches 13 bases. V lost 5 bases to trimming and J lost 8 bases; unmatched junction nucleotides: 6. The germline gives CDR1 SGHTA, CDR2 FQGTGA. The CDR3 contains 15 residues. The CDR3 region has the DNA TGTGCCAGCAGCCCCGGGACTAGCGGGAACTATGAGCAGTTCTTC. It specifies CASSPGTSGNYEQFF.

The chain is built from TRBV5-6 and TRBJ2-7; 10 nucleotides line up with TRBD2. V lost 2 bases and J lost 4; bases outside the gene matches: 6. The CDR3 covers 15 residues. The germline V gene has CDR1 SGHDT and CDR2 YYEEEE. CDR3 in amino acids: CASSFYRTSGYEQYF. CDR3 sequence (DNA): TGTGCCAGCAGCTTCTATAGGACTAGCGGTTACGAGCAGTACTTC. Combining the CDR3 with reference TRBV5-6 and TRBJ2-7 gives the whole variable domain DAGVTQSPTHLIKTRGQQVTLRCSPKSGHDTVSWYQQALGQGPQFIFQYYEEEERQRGNFPDRFSGHQFPNYSSELNVNALLLGDSALYLCASSFYRTSGYEQYFGPGTRLTVT.

The rearrangement uses TRBV6-5 and TRBJ2-1; 11 bases map to TRBD2. This CDR3 comprises 15 residues. V shed 5 bases, J shed 0 bases, and the junction held 0 bases outside the gene matches. Germline CDR1 is MNHEY and CDR2 is SVGAGI. DNA of the CDR3: TGTGCCAGCAGTACTAGCGGGAGCTCCTACAATGAGCAGTTCTTC. Translating it yields CASSTSGSSYNEQFF.

This clone turned up a few times. The sample holds other DNA sequences that translate to the same CDR3. The CDR3 protein is CASSIDSYEQYF. The CDR3, as DNA: TGTGCCAGTAGTATCGACAGTTACGAGCAGTACTTC. V and J are TRBV19 and TRBJ2-7; perhaps TRBD1 as D (5 bases). Per germline, CDR1 LNHDA and CDR2 SQIVND (reference sequence). V was pared by 3 bases and J by 4 bases, with 7 bases between. The CDR3 covers 12 residues. Based on the CDR3 plus reference TRBV19 and TRBJ2-7, the full variable domain is DGGITQSPKYLFRKEGQNVTLSCEQNLNHDAMYWYRQDPGQGLRLIYYSQIVNDFQKGDIAEGYSVSREKKESFPLTVTSAQKNPTAFYLCASSIDSYEQYFGPGTRLTVT.

This chain links TRBV28 with TRBJ1-4; no clear D gene. CDR1 and CDR2 (germline): MDHEN, SYDVKM. V was trimmed by 10 bases and J by 3 bases, leaving 12 bases between them. This CDR3 has 13 amino acids. CDR3 sequence reads: CAIPSWANEKLFF. The CDR3 DNA reads TGTGCCATTCCTAGTTGGGCTAATGAAAAACTGTTTTTT.

The gene calls are TRBV4-2 and TRBJ1-5; unclear D gene. The CDR3 has 15 amino acids. V shed 0 bases and J shed 6 bases, with 12 bases lying between them. Per the germline V gene, CDR1 is LGHNA and CDR2 is YNFKEQ. The CDR3, as DNA: TGTGCCAGCAGCCAAGATAGCGGGGAATCTCAGCCCCAGCATTTT. Its protein is CASSQDSGESQPQHF.

The chain joins TRBV5-1 to TRBJ1-2; D gene ambiguous. V lost 7 bases, J lost 4 bases, and 17 bases lay in between. Germline assignment: CDR1 SGHRS and CDR2 YFSETQ. The CDR3 is 14 residues long. CDR3 bases: TGCGCCAGCCGCGCGGACTACTCAACCTATGGCTACACCTTC. This translates into CASRADYSTYGYTF.

The CDR3 DNA is TGTGCCAGCAGCTTAGTGGCGGACAGGACCACAGATACGCAGTATTTT. Translating gives CASSLVADRTTDTQYF. This sequence joins TRBV7-3 and TRBJ2-3; 7 bases are shared with TRBD1. The CDR3 totals 16 residues. Germline V gene lookup returns CDR1 SGHTA and CDR2 FQGTGA. The V segment lost 2 bases and the J segment 2 bases; nucleotides outside the gene matches: 7.

As for this clone: The sample has other DNA sequences that encode this CDR3 too. The rearrangement joins TRBV2 to TRBJ2-1; 11 nucleotides match TRBD2. V lost 4 bases, J lost 6 bases, and 2 bases stayed unmatched. Germline V gene sequence: CDR1 SNHLY, CDR2 FYNNEI. This CDR3 comprises 14 residues. This CDR3 reads CASSGLAGGNEQFF. As DNA, the CDR3 is TGTGCCAGCAGTGGGCTAGCGGGGGGCAATGAGCAGTTCTTC. Together with reference TRBV2 and TRBJ2-1, the CDR3 gives the full variable domain: EPEVTQTPSHQVTQMGQEVILRCVPISNHLYFYWYRQILGQKVEFLVSFYNNEISEKSEIFDDQFSVERPDGSNFTLKIRSTKLEDSAMYFCASSGLAGGNEQFFGPGTRLTVL.

The gene calls are TRBV5-1 and TRBJ1-5; TRBD1 matches 9 bases. With 4 bases clipped from V and 4 bases from J, the junction kept 6 bases outside the gene matches. Per the germline V gene, CDR1 is SGHRS and CDR2 is YFSETQ. The CDR3 is made up of 15 amino acids. The CDR3 nucleotides are TGCGCCAGCAGCCCGGGACAGGGACGGAATCAGCCCCAGCATTTT. As protein: CASSPGQGRNQPQHF.

This CDR3 reads CASSSPTSGRAGEQYF. The CDR3, as DNA: TGCGCCAGCAGCTCCCCGACTAGCGGGAGGGCCGGCGAGCAGTACTTC. The rearrangement uses TRBV5-1 and TRBJ2-7; 14 positions agree with TRBD2. V shed 3 bases and J 6 bases; nucleotides not matched to a gene: 8. Germline V gene data show CDR1 as SGHRS and CDR2 as YFSETQ. The CDR3 covers 16 residues.

The chain combines TRBV4-2 with TRBJ2-5; possibly TRBD1 for D (6 bases). Germline V lookup: CDR1 LGHNA, CDR2 YNFKEQ. CDR3 length: 15 amino acids. V lost 0 bases, J lost 9 bases, and 17 bases lay in between. The CDR3 nucleotides are TGTGCCAGCAGCCAAGAGTTCGCAGGGGAGTTGGCCCAGTACTTC. This codes for CASSQEFAGELAQYF.

This chain joins TRBV5-1 and TRBJ1-1, with D unresolved. The CDR3 is 14 residues long. Trimming shortened V by 0 bases and J by 4 bases, and 10 bases separated the two germline ends. Germline CDR1 is SGHRS and CDR2 is YFSETQ. CDR3 bases: TGCGCCAGCAGCTTGGTCCCGGCGGGCACTGAAGCTTTCTTT. Protein: CASSLVPAGTEAFF.